This T cell receptor beta chain derives from a study of T cell clonality in common variable immunodeficiency. Study results and limitations: Compared with controls, CVID subjects had fewer shared TCRbeta clones.

This clone was counted many times. Its antigen is undetermined. Read data end 3 residues before the CDR3 end; the end is taken from the germline J gene. This table comes from immunoSEQ multiplex PCR, and its TCRdb copy is limited to in-frame clones, with some not included. Found here are approximately 50,000 clones, no singletons; the ten largest cover about 2%. The germline V and J ends were trimmed by 7 bases and 1 base, with 14 bases remaining between them. CDR3 size: 14 residues. Per the germline V gene, CDR1 is MNHEY and CDR2 is SVGEGT. The TCR comes from a person aged 18 to 75 in good health. J is TRBJ2-7 and V is TRBV6-2 or TRBV6-3; D is undetermined. Material: peripheral blood mononuclear cells. This CDR3 is CASTPRPYSYEQYF. CDR3 bases read: TGTGCCAGCACCCCCAGGCCCTATTCCTACGAG.